This entry concerns a single T cell receptor beta chain. Its antigen is unidentified. The source of the sample is a study of cytomegalovirus exposure and HLA in healthy donors. Study-level results: Associated with cytomegalovirus, according to the listing, were 150 to 200 TCR beta chains. The dataset shows that most TCR sequences were rare, while some public TCRs occurred in many donors.

The CDR3 extends over 15 amino acids. The germline V gene encodes CDR1 SNHLY and CDR2 FYNNEI. V gave up 5 bases and J gave up 9 bases; unmatched junction bases: 9. Assay: immunoSEQ multiplex PCR; the TCRdb copy retains only in-frame clones and omits some. This table has roughly 180,000 clones, around four fifths appearing once. This TCR came from a man in his late teens or twenties in good health and CMV-seropositive. The material sequenced was PBMCs. This rearrangement joins TRBV2 to TRBJ2-2; 10 bases line up with TRBD2. As DNA, the CDR3 is TGTGCCAGCAGTTTAGCGGGAGGCCCCTCCCGGGAGCTGTTTTTT. Translating it yields CASSLAGGPSRELFF.